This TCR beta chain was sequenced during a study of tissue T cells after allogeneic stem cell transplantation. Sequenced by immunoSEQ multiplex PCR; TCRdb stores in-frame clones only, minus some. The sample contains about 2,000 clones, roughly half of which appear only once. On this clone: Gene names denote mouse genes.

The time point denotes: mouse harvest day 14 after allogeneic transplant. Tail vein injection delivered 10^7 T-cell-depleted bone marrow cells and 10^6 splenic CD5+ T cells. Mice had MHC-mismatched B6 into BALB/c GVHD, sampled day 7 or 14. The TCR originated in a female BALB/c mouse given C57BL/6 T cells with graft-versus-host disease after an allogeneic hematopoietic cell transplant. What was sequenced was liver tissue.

Incomplete CDR3 DNA: TGCACCTGCAGTGCAGATCTGGACTGGGGAAACACCTTGTAC. This translates into CTCSADLDWGNTLY. The whole CDR3 region reads CTCSADLDWGNTLYF. The J gene is TRBJ2-4, the V gene TRBV1; TRBD2 matches at 9 bases. The read ends 1 residue shy of where the CDR3 ends; the end is completed using the germline J gene. Germline-derived CDR1 and CDR2 are NSQYPW and LRSPGD (reference sequence). Trimming cost V 0 bases and J 5 bases; bases outside gene matches: 3. CDR3 length equals 15 residues.